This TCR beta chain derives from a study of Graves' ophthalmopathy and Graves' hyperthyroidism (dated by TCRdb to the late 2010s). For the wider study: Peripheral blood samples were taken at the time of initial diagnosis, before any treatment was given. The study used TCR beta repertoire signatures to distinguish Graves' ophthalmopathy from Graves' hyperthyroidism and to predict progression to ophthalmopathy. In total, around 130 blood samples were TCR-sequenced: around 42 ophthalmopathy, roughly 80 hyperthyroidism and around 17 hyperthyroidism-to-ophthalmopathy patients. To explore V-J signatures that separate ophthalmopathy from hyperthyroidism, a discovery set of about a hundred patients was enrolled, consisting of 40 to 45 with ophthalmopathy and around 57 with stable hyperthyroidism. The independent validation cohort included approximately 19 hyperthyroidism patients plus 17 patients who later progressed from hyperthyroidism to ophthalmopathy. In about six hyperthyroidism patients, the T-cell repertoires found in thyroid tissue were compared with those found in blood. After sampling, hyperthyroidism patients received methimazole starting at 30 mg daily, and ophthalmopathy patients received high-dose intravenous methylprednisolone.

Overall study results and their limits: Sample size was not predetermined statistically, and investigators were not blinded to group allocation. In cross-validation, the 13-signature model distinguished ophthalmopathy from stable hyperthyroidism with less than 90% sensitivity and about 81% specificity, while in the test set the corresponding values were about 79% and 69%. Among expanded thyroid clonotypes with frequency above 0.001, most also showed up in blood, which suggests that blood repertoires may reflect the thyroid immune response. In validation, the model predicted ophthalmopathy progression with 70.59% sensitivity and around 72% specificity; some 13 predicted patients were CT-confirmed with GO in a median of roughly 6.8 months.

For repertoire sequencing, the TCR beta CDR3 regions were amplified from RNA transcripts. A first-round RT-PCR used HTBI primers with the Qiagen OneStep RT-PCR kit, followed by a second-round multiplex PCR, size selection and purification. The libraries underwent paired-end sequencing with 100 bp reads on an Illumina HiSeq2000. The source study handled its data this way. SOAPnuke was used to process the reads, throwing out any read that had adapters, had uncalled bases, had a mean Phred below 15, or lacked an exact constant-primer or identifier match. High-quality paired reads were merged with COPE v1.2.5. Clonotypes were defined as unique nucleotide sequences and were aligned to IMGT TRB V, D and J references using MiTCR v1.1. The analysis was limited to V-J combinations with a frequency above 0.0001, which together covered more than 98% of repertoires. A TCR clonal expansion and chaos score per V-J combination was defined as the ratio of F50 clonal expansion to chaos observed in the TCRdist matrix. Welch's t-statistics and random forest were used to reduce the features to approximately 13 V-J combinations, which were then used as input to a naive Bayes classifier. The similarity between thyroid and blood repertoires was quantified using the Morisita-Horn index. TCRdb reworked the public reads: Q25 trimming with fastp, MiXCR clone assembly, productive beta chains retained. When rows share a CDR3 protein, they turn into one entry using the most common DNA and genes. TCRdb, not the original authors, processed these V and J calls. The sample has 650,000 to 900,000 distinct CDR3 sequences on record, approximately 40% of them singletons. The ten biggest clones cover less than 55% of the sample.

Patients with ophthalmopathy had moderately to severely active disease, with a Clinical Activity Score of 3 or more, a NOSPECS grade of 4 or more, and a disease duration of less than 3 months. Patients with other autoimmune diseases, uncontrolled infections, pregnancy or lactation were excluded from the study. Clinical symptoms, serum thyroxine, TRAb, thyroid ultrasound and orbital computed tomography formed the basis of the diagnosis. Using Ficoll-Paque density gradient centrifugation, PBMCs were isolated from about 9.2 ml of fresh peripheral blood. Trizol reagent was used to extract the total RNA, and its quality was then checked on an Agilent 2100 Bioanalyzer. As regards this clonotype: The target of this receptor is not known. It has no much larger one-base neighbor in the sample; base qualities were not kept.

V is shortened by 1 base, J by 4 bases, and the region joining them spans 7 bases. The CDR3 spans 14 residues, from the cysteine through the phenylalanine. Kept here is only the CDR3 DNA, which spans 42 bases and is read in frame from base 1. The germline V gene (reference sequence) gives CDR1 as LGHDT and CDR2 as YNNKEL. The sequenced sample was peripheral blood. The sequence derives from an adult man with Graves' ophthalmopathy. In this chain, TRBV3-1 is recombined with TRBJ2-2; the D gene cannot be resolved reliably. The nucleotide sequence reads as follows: TGTGCCAGCAGCCAAGTGTCCGTCACCGGGGAGCTGTTTTTT. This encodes CASSQVSVTGELFF.